These 17 T cell receptor beta chains originate from one sample sequenced in a study of T-cell reconstitution after alpha-beta-depleted transplantation in children. Unique molecular identifiers were used to barcode this TCRbeta library. Using its own MiXCR run on the PCR reads, TCRdb lists one record per CDR3 protein. The repertoire holds over 400,000 distinct CDR3 sequences, with roughly 44% as singletons. Material: PBMCs, obtained before TCRalphabeta/CD19-depleted stem cell transplant. The receptors stem from a girl between 2 and 10 years old with aplastic anemia, due to receive a stem cell transplant.

V and J are TRBV27 and TRBJ2-1; D ambiguous. V lost 2 bases and J lost 5, with 10 bases in between. CDR1 MNHEY and CDR2 SMNVEV come from the germline V gene (reference sequence). The CDR3 totals 14 residues. The CDR3 nucleotides read TGTGCCAGCAGTTTAAAGGGTCCAAACAATGAGCAGTTCTTC. This encodes CASSLKGPNNEQFF.

The rearrangement links TRBV5-6 to TRBJ2-2, with TRBD1 matching over 8 bases. The CDR3 is 16 residues long. Losses at the gene ends were 0 bases for V and 3 bases for J; bases not matched to a gene: 4. From germline, CDR1 is SGHDT and CDR2 YYEEEE. CDR3 in amino acids: CASSLDRGSDTGELFF. CDR3 nucleotide sequence: TGTGCCAGCAGCTTGGACAGGGGGTCTGACACCGGGGAGCTGTTTTTT.

This clonotype was counted many times. This chain uses TRBV7-9 with TRBJ1-2; TRBD1 is a possible D gene (6 bases). With 3 bases removed from V and 6 bases from J, the gap between germline ends came to 17 bases. The germline V gene has CDR1 SEHNR and CDR2 FQNEAQ (reference sequence). The CDR3 has 15 residues. CDR3 protein: CASSLEAGATNGYTF. DNA of the CDR3: TGTGCCAGCAGCTTGGAAGCAGGGGCTACAAATGGCTACACCTTC.

This clonotype was detected ten times or more. J is TRBJ2-3 and V is TRBV20-1; 7 bases are a match to TRBD2. This CDR3 has 14 amino acids. CDR1 is DFQATT, CDR2 SNEGSKA, per germline (reference sequence). The ends lost 5 bases at V and 6 bases at J; junction bases unmatched: 11. The CDR3 coding sequence is TGCAGTGCTCCGTCTAGCGGTTTAAGGGATACGCAGTATTTT. Protein: CSAPSSGLRDTQYF.

The chain recombines TRBV28 with TRBJ2-3; D perhaps matches TRBD2 (6 bases). This CDR3 contains 16 residues. Germline assignment: CDR1 MDHEN and CDR2 SYDVKM. Trimming stripped 5 bases from V and 2 bases from J, with 17 bases between. The CDR3 loop is CASSPGLRGNTDTQYF. Written as DNA, the CDR3 is TGTGCCAGCAGTCCCGGACTAAGGGGCAACACAGATACGCAGTATTTT.

The chain carries TRBV5-1 and TRBJ2-7, with TRBD2 matching 8 bases. Losses at the gene ends were 5 bases for V and 2 bases for J; bases not matched to a gene: 6. CDR3 length: 14 amino acids. The germline CDR1 and CDR2 sequences are SGHRS and YFSETQ. CDR3 region: CASSDRTSTYEQYF. The DNA for the CDR3 is TGCGCCAGCAGTGACAGGACTAGCACCTACGAGCAGTACTTC.

This clonotype was observed at least ten times. V gene TRBV10-2 combines with J gene TRBJ2-1; 7 bases map to TRBD2. CDR1 is WSHSY, CDR2 SAAADI, per germline. Germline trimming cut 1 base from V and 0 bases from J; bases unmatched to any gene: 9. The CDR3 is 18 amino acids. CDR3 region: CASSEWYGTSDSYNEQFF. Here the CDR3 DNA reads TGCGCCAGCAGTGAGTGGTATGGAACTAGCGACTCCTACAATGAGCAGTTCTTC.

This chain uses TRBV10-3 with TRBJ2-2; the match to TRBD2 covers 11 bases. Germline loops: CDR1 ENHRY, CDR2 SYGVKD. The CDR3 covers 14 residues. CDR3 nucleotides: TGTGCGATCGGTACTAGCGGGAGTACCGGGGAGCTGTTTTTT. Its translation is CAIGTSGSTGELFF.

This clonotype was counted many times. At one of its ends the junction is not consistent with the germline gene, which may arise from a read error. The rearrangement links TRBV7-9 to TRBJ2-5; unclear D gene. The CDR3 loop spans 11 amino acids. Germline values: CDR1 SEHNR, CDR2 FQNEAQ (reference sequence). The CDR3 DNA reads TGCGCCAGCAGCTCCCGGGAGACCCAGTACTTC. Residues: CASSSRETQYF. The whole variable domain, remainder taken from reference TRBV7-9 and TRBJ2-5, is DTGVSQNPRHKITKRGQNVTFRCDPISEHNRLYWYRQTLGQGPEFLTYFQNEAQLEKSRLLSDRFSAERPKGSFSTLEIQRTEQGDSAMYLCASSSRETQYFGPGTRLLVL.

This clonotype was seen at least ten times. J is TRBJ2-5 and V is TRBV3-1; D is possibly TRBD1 or TRBD2 (5 bases each). CDR3 length: 16 amino acids. The germline V gene has CDR1 LGHDT and CDR2 YNNKEL (reference sequence). Deletions cut 4 bases from V and 4 bases from J, with 19 bases between. CDR3 loop: CASSPPRDPERETQYF. Here the CDR3 DNA reads TGTGCCAGCAGCCCCCCCCGGGACCCAGAAAGAGAGACCCAGTACTTC.

V is TRBV4-1 and J is TRBJ2-7; D is unclear. Germline assignment: CDR1 MGHRA and CDR2 YSYEKL. Deletions cut 1 base from V and 5 bases from J, with 18 bases between. The CDR3 has 16 amino acids. The CDR3 sequence: CASSQGGAASLDEQYF. The CDR3 nucleotides read TGCGCCAGCAGCCAAGGAGGTGCAGCCAGTCTTGACGAGCAGTACTTC.

This clonotype was seen a single time. V usage is TRBV29-1 and J usage is TRBJ2-1; D is ambiguous. This CDR3 is built from 9 residues. Germline assignment: CDR1 SQVTM and CDR2 ANQGSEA. The V and J ends lost 8 bases and 1 base respectively, with 0 bases between them. As DNA, the CDR3 is TGCAGCTCCTACAATGAGCAGTTCTTC. Encoded protein: CSSYNEQFF.

The genes are TRBV6-5 and TRBJ1-1, with D possibly matching TRBD1 (5 bases). The V and J ends lost 0 bases and 3 bases respectively, with 14 bases between them. This CDR3 contains 16 residues. Germline V CDR1 and CDR2: MNHEY, SVGAGI. CDR3 residues: CASSYSVQEKYTEAFF. The CDR3 nucleotides read TGTGCCAGCAGTTACTCGGTACAGGAGAAGTACACTGAAGCTTTCTTT.

This clonotype was detected many times. This sequence joins TRBV7-2 and TRBJ2-7; D is undetermined. Trimming shortened V by 4 bases and J by 0 bases, and 10 bases separated the two germline ends. Germline CDR1 is SGHTA and CDR2 is FQGNSA. The CDR3 consists of 14 residues. The CDR3 protein is CASSSFRSSYEQYF. CDR3 sequence (DNA): TGTGCCAGCAGCTCGTTCAGGAGCTCCTACGAGCAGTACTTC.

A few counts support this clonotype. The V and J genes are TRBV7-3 and TRBJ2-3; D possibly corresponds to TRBD2 (5 bases). The CDR3 loop spans 14 amino acids. The germline CDR1 and CDR2 sequences are SGHTA and FQGTGA. Trimming took off 1 base at V and 2 bases at J, with 7 bases between the two ends. The CDR3 protein is CASSLMDFTDTQYF. For the CDR3, the DNA is TGTGCCAGCAGCTTAATGGACTTCACAGATACGCAGTATTTT.

This chain connects TRBV15 to TRBJ2-1; D is perhaps TRBD1 or TRBD2 (5 bases each). The CDR3 is made up of 15 amino acids. V shed 0 bases and J shed 5 bases, with 11 bases lying between them. Germline lookup yields CDR1 LNHNV and CDR2 YYDKDF (reference sequence). As DNA, the CDR3 is TGTGCCACCAGCAGAGATCGTCGAGGGGACAATGAGCAGTTCTTC. It codes for CATSRDRRGDNEQFF.

The V gene is TRBV4-1, the J gene TRBJ2-7, with TRBD1 matching over 7 bases. Germline V lookup: CDR1 MGHRA, CDR2 YSYEKL. Unmatched junction bases numbered 5, after V lost 0 bases and J lost 0 bases. This CDR3 has 16 amino acids. Here the CDR3 reads CASSQEGTERSYEQYF. CDR3 nucleotide sequence: TGCGCCAGCAGCCAAGAGGGGACAGAACGCTCCTACGAGCAGTACTTC.